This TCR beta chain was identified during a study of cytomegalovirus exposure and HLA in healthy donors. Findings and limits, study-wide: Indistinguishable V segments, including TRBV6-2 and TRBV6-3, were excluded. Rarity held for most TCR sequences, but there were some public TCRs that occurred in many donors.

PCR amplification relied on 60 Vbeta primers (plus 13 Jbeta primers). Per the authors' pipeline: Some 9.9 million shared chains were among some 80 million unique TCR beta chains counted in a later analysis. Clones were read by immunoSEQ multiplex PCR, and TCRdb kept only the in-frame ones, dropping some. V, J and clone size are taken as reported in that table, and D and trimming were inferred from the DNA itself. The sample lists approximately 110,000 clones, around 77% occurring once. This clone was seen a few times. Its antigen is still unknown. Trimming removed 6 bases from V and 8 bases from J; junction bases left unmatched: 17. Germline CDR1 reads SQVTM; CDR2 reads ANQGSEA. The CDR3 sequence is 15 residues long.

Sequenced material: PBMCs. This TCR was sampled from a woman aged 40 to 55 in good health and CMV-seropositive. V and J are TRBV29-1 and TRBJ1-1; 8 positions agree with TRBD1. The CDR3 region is CSVAGSTGGPGEAFF. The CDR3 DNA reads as TGCAGCGTCGCCGGTTCCACAGGGGGACCGGGAGAAGCTTTCTTT.